Listed here is a single T cell receptor beta chain. Its antigen is undetermined. The V segment lost 5 bases and the J segment 2 bases; nucleotides outside the gene matches: 14. The CDR3 has 18 amino acids. The V gene's germline CDR1 is SGHVS and CDR2 FNYEAQ. This sample is drawn from a study of T cell responses to AZD1222 COVID-19 vaccine. Study-level results: Vaccine-associated CD4 TCRs spanned spike, dominant at 160-218 and 743-854. Donors were mostly white British, more females; clonal diversity possibly underestimated. Spike-specific TCR breadth and depth were elevated following two AZD1222 doses.

The repertoire was sequenced with immunoSEQ multiplex PCR; TCRdb's copy has only in-frame clones and lacks some. The table shows under 200,000 clones, with approximately 90% occurring only once. The chain joins TRBV7-6 to TRBJ2-3; 9 bases agree with TRBD2. The sequenced sample was peripheral blood, obtained on day 0 of AZD1222 vaccination. The clonotype originates from an adult in good health. The CDR3: CASSRQRGASGNTDTQYF. The CDR3 nucleotides are TGTGCCAGCAGCCGCCAAAGAGGGGCTAGCGGGAACACAGATACGCAGTATTTT.